This T cell receptor (beta chain) was profiled in a study of technical replicates of blood from several donors. CDR1 and CDR2 from the germline V gene are SGHRS and YFSETQ. The CDR3 contains 17 residues. V was pared by 4 bases and J by 0 bases, with 9 bases of the junction left unmatched. Generated by immunoSEQ multiplex PCR, the TCRdb table keeps only in-frame clones and is missing some. The table includes around 58,000 clones, around 87% detected once. Input material: PBMCs. The chain recombines TRBV5-1 with TRBJ2-1, with TRBD1 matching over 8 bases. The source is a human donor in good health. Some clones in this sample may be carry-over from other donors' samples. CDR3 amino acids: CASSQVKTGGSYNEQFF. In nucleotides, the CDR3 is TGCGCCAGCAGCCAAGTTAAAACAGGGGGCTCCTACAATGAGCAGTTCTTC.